The TCR beta chain described here comes from a study of prognosis after radiotherapy for stage I lung cancer. Study at large: A biologically effective dose of at least 100 Gy came via 3-5 SBRT fractions.

Amplification of TCR beta CDR3 from genomic DNA used two-round multiplex PCR. The first round of PCR was done with primers that matched each TRBV and TRBJ gene. The authors ran second-round PCR with universal primers. TCRdb used MiXCR to reprocess the multiplex PCR reads, holding one entry per CDR3 protein. The sample gives around 26,000 distinct CDR3 sequences, around 40% of which show up once; about 22% is in the top ten. The authors drew around 5.9 milliliters of peripheral blood at each of two time points. Sequences were derived from PBMCs, sampled before or after stereotactic body radiation therapy (not recorded which). The origin of this receptor is a donor over 45 with non-small cell lung cancer.

CDR3 loop: CATSREAASGKRGELFF. For the CDR3, the DNA is TGTGCCACCAGCAGAGAAGCAGCTAGCGGGAAGCGGGGGGAGCTGTTTTTT. The chain links TRBV15 to TRBJ2-2; TRBD2 agrees at 9 bases. Germline-derived CDR1 and CDR2 are LNHNV and YYDKDF (reference sequence). The length of the CDR3 is 17 residues. V was pared by 0 bases and J by 8 bases, with 10 bases of the junction left unmatched.